Sequencing of this TCR beta chain was carried out in a study of CD8+ T cells in alopecia areata. In its sample, this clone was seen a few times. Reverse transcribed after extraction, RNA yielded cDNA as the sequencing template. This table comes from immunoSEQ multiplex PCR, and its TCRdb copy is limited to in-frame clones, with some not included. The table has some 110,000 clones, approximately 54% seen once. The CDR3 consists of 14 residues. V was clipped by 5 bases and J by 4 bases, with 15 bases between them. Germline CDR1 is SEHNR and CDR2 is FQNEAQ (reference sequence). Stated treatment: oral pan-JAK inhibitor, 5-10 mg twice daily.

The specimen comprised CD8+ T cells sorted from blood, sampled at week 24, from a patient treated with tofacitinib. This receptor was taken from a human donor with alopecia areata. The rearrangement uses TRBV7-9 and TRBJ2-7; D may be TRBD1 (5 bases). This CDR3 is CASSETETNYEQYF. The CDR3 bases are TGTGCCAGCAGCGAGACAGAAACTAATTACGAGCAGTACTTC.